The 22 T cell receptor beta chains listed next were all sequenced from one sample in a study of cytomegalovirus exposure and HLA in healthy donors. It was with 60 Vbeta and 13 Jbeta primers that the PCR ran. Profiling relied on immunoSEQ multiplex PCR, and the TCRdb table lists in-frame clones only, not all of them. The sample consists of over 110,000 clones, about 84% of them appearing once. Sequencing was done on a sample of PBMCs. The origin of the receptors is a woman in her thirties or forties in good health and CMV-seropositive.

The J gene is TRBJ1-1, the V gene TRBV29-1; 7 nucleotides align to TRBD1. The CDR3 has 14 residues. The V gene's germline CDR1 is SQVTM and CDR2 ANQGSEA. Trimming cost V 4 bases and J 3 bases; bases outside gene matches: 8. The DNA of the CDR3 is TGCAGCGTTGCGCAAGGGGGCAGGGACACTGAAGCTTTCTTT. It yields the protein CSVAQGGRDTEAFF.

This rearrangement joins TRBV14 to TRBJ2-7, with a weak D call TRBD2 (6 bases). Germline CDR1 and CDR2: SGHDN and FVKESK. The CDR3 runs 14 residues. Trimming removed 1 base from V and 3 bases from J, with 10 bases in between. DNA for the CDR3: TGTGCCAGCAGCCAAGCGGGAGAGGACTACGAGCAGTACTTC. It yields the protein CASSQAGEDYEQYF.

The V and J genes are TRBV6-6 and TRBJ2-1; 7 nucleotides agree with TRBD2. J was trimmed by 7 bases and V by 7 bases; bases with no gene match: 16. The CDR3 has 16 residues. The germline V gene encodes CDR1 MNHNY and CDR2 SVGAGI (reference sequence). This chain's CDR3 is CASNLLGEGRGNEQFF. The CDR3 nucleotides are TGTGCCAGCAATCTCCTAGGGGAGGGCCGGGGAAATGAGCAGTTCTTC.

This sequence joins TRBV30 and TRBJ2-5; 9 bases align to TRBD2. Matching the DNA end better, TRBJ2-7 makes the J call doubtful. Germline V gives CDR1 GTSNPN, CDR2 SVGIG (reference sequence). CDR3 length: 17 amino acids. CDR3 loop: CAWIPRSGGRGKDEQYF. CDR3 sequence (DNA): TGTGCCTGGATCCCACGGTCGGGCGGGAGGGGGAAGGACGAGCAGTACTTC.

This chain joins TRBV9 and TRBJ2-3; 8 nucleotides align to TRBD2. The CDR3 contains 15 residues. V shed 0 bases, J shed 6 bases, and the junction held 6 bases outside the gene matches. The germline V gene has CDR1 SGDLS and CDR2 YYNGEE. CDR3 sequence reads: CASSVESGRVDTQYF. In nucleotides, the CDR3 is TGTGCCAGCAGCGTAGAAAGCGGGAGAGTGGATACGCAGTATTTT.

This chain connects TRBV10-3 to TRBJ1-2; no clear D. The CDR3 has 12 residues. Germline CDR1 reads ENHRY; CDR2 reads SYGVKD. V was clipped by 6 bases and J by 1 base, with 6 bases between them. The CDR3 coding sequence is TGTGCCATCAGCGTAGATAACTATGGCTACACCTTC. Its protein is CAISVDNYGYTF.

The J gene is TRBJ2-7, the V gene TRBV2; tentative D call: TRBD1 (5 bases). From germline, CDR1 is SNHLY and CDR2 FYNNEI. The CDR3 has 16 residues. Trimming removed 0 bases at V and 5 bases at J, with 17 bases between. CDR3 in DNA: TGTGCCAGCAGTGAAGCTCGGGCAGGGTCTCGGGACGAGCAGTACTTC. Translation: CASSEARAGSRDEQYF.

This sequence joins TRBV5-1 and TRBJ1-4; 9 bases fit TRBD1. Per germline, CDR1 SGHRS and CDR2 YFSETQ. V trimming: 2 bases; J trimming: 8 bases; junction bases outside the gene matches: 7. The CDR3 runs 15 residues. CDR3 amino acids: CASSLLTGGAEKLFF. The CDR3 nucleotides are TGCGCCAGCAGCTTACTGACAGGGGGGGCAGAAAAACTGTTTTTT.

J is TRBJ1-5 and V is TRBV6-5, with TRBD1 as a possible D gene (6 bases). The CDR3 consists of 13 residues. V was shortened by 8 bases and J by 3 bases, with 11 bases between the two germline ends. The germline CDR1 and CDR2 sequences are MNHEY and SVGAGI. The DNA of the CDR3 is TGTGCCAGCGTACAGGGAACCAATCAGCCCCAGCATTTT. This encodes CASVQGTNQPQHF.

This chain joins TRBV7-8 and TRBJ2-7; D call uncertain. The CDR3 is 12 residues long. Germline V gene lookup returns CDR1 SGHVS and CDR2 FQNEAQ. The V and J ends lost 4 bases and 3 bases respectively, with 7 bases between them. This CDR3 reads CASSSQDYEQYF. CDR3 coding DNA: TGTGCCAGCAGCTCGCAGGACTACGAGCAGTACTTC. Based on the CDR3 plus reference TRBV7-8 and TRBJ2-7, the full variable domain is GAGVSQSPRYKVAKRGQDVALRCDPISGHVSLFWYQQALGQGPEFLTYFQNEAQLDKSGLPSDRFFAERPEGSVSTLKIQRTQQEDSAVYLCASSSQDYEQYFGPGTRLTVT.

This clone was recorded only once. V and J are TRBV6-1 and TRBJ2-5, with 7 nucleotides matching TRBD2. V trimming: 6 bases; J trimming: 3 bases; junction bases outside the gene matches: 4. The CDR3 covers 13 residues. The V gene's germline CDR1 is MNHNS and CDR2 SASEGT. CDR3 sequence (DNA): TGTGCCAGCAGCGGGCTAGCGGAAGAGACCCAGTACTTC. This gives the protein CASSGLAEETQYF.

Details on this clone: Other DNA sequences in this sample translate to the same CDR3. J is TRBJ2-5 and V is TRBV18, with D unresolved. Germline V gene data show CDR1 as KGHSH and CDR2 as LQKENI. There are 12 residues in the CDR3. V lost 2 bases, J lost 4 bases, and 5 bases lay in between. The chain's CDR3 is CASSPGGETQYF. Here the CDR3 DNA reads TGTGCCAGCTCACCAGGCGGAGAGACCCAGTACTTC.

This chain uses TRBV25-1 with TRBJ1-4, with 9 bases aligning to TRBD1. Germline V gene data show CDR1 as MGHDK and CDR2 as SYGVNS. This CDR3 comprises 14 residues. After removal of 3 bases from V and 5 bases from J, the junction contained 1 base not matched to a gene. The CDR3 DNA follows: TGTGCCAGCAGTGAGGGACAGGGCAATGAAAAACTGTTTTTT. The encoded protein is CASSEGQGNEKLFF.

J is TRBJ2-5 and V is TRBV28; 9 nucleotides line up with TRBD1. Trimming took 7 bases from V and 6 from J; bases not matched to a gene: 3. Germline lookup yields CDR1 MDHEN and CDR2 SYDVKM. This CDR3 contains 12 residues. CDR3 bases: TGTGCCAGCACAGGACAGGGGAAGACCCAGTACTTC. It specifies CASTGQGKTQYF.

This clone was seen only once. Here the CDR3 DNA reads TGTGCCAGCAGCCCGGGAGGTATGGGACTAGCGGGAGGGCAGTTCTTC. As protein: CASSPGGMGLAGGQFF. This rearrangement joins TRBV7-9 to TRBJ2-1, with TRBD2 identical over 15 bases. The V and J ends lost 5 bases and 12 bases, in that order; junction bases with no gene match: 11. Germline CDR1 reads SEHNR; CDR2 reads FQNEAQ (reference sequence). The CDR3 is 16 amino acids.

The CDR3 DNA reads TGTGCCAGCCGGGGGGGCTACCAGGGCTACACCTTC. This encodes CASRGGYQGYTF. V gene TRBV6-5 combines with J gene TRBJ1-2, with D perhaps TRBD1 (6 bases). CDR1 and CDR2 from the germline V gene are MNHEY and SVGAGI. The V end was cut by 8 bases, the J end by 8 bases, with 15 bases between. This CDR3 region has 12 residues.

This rearrangement joins TRBV19 to TRBJ2-1, with 7 bases matching TRBD2. V lost 2 bases and J lost 4; bases outside the gene matches: 8. The CDR3 loop spans 16 amino acids. The germline V gene has CDR1 LNHDA and CDR2 SQIVND (reference sequence). CDR3 amino acids: CASSIWAGAAYNEQFF. The CDR3 nucleotides read TGTGCCAGTAGTATATGGGCGGGAGCAGCGTACAATGAGCAGTTCTTC.

The chain employs TRBV27 and TRBJ2-7; D perhaps matches TRBD1 (6 bases). Trimming stripped 3 bases from V and 7 bases from J, with 13 bases between. The length of the CDR3 is 13 residues. Per germline, CDR1 MNHEY and CDR2 SMNVEV (reference sequence). The CDR3 spells CASSFSTGWEQYF. The CDR3 coding sequence is TGTGCCAGCAGTTTCTCAACAGGGTGGGAGCAGTACTTC.

The rearrangement uses TRBV27 and TRBJ2-1, with 10 bases that match TRBD2. The CDR3 loop spans 17 amino acids. Losses at the gene ends were 2 bases for V and 6 bases for J; bases not matched to a gene: 10. Germline V gives CDR1 MNHEY, CDR2 SMNVEV (reference sequence). CDR3 sequence: CASSLLAGEGSVNEQFF. CDR3 coding DNA: TGTGCCAGCAGTTTACTAGCGGGAGAGGGTAGCGTCAATGAGCAGTTCTTC.

This clone appeared once. CDR3 in amino acids: CASSITGGPWDTQYF. Here the CDR3 DNA reads TGTGCCAGTAGTATAACAGGGGGCCCCTGGGATACGCAGTATTTT. V is TRBV19 and J is TRBJ2-3, with TRBD1 matching 9 bases. The junction had 6 bases not matched to a gene; V was cut back by 2 bases and J by 6 bases. Germline-derived CDR1 and CDR2 are LNHDA and SQIVND (reference sequence). CDR3 length: 15 residues.

The V and J genes are TRBV5-8 and TRBJ2-7; no definite D call. Per the germline V gene, CDR1 is SGHTS and CDR2 is YDEGEE. CDR3 length equals 15 residues. V was trimmed by 0 bases and J by 2 bases, leaving 12 bases between them. CDR3: CASSLGVRPTYEQYF. The CDR3 nucleotides read TGTGCCAGCAGCTTGGGTGTGAGGCCTACCTACGAGCAGTACTTC.

This clone was picked up one time. The chain links TRBV6-5 to TRBJ2-7; 7 nucleotides line up with TRBD1. This CDR3 has 14 amino acids. With V trimmed by 6 bases and J by 3 bases, 8 bases remained unmatched. The germline V gene has CDR1 MNHEY and CDR2 SVGAGI. In DNA, the CDR3 is TGTGCCAGCAGCCTACGAGGGGGCTTCTACGAGCAGTACTTC. It is translated as CASSLRGGFYEQYF.